The sequence of this T cell receptor beta chain was determined in a study of shared clonotypes between healthy human individuals. CDR3 length: 14 residues. Trimming cost V 4 bases and J 1 base, with 10 bases left between them. CDR1 is LGHNA, CDR2 YSLEER, per germline. TCRdb's table, derived via immunoSEQ multiplex PCR, lists solely in-frame clones and lacks some. The sample lists some 980,000 clones; roughly 72% were seen once. The chain is built from TRBV4-3 and TRBJ1-1, with D unclear. The sequencing sample was made of memory CD4+ T cells sorted from blood. Subset specified: CD45RA-negative fraction. The sequence came from a man in his late teens or twenties in good health. The chain's CDR3 is CASSLTGGNTEAFF. As DNA, the CDR3 is TGCGCCAGCAGCCTGACGGGAGGGAACACTGAAGCTTTCTTT.